This T cell receptor (beta chain) was sequenced during a study of OX40 agonist ivuxolimab in advanced cancers. Overall study: Partial responses were seen in three patients, one with hepatocellular carcinoma and two with cutaneous melanoma.

Details on this clone: Its antigen is as yet unknown.

TCRdb's table, derived via immunoSEQ multiplex PCR, lists solely in-frame clones and lacks some. The data contain 82,000 or so clones, approximately 85% of them singletons. Autoimmune disease history or systemic immunosuppression excluded patients. Study observations and caveats: Antigens targeted by the expanded peripheral T cells were not determined.

Germline V gene lookup returns CDR1 LNHDA and CDR2 SQIVND (reference sequence). The CDR3 has 12 amino acids. With 11 bases removed from V and 0 bases from J, the gap between germline ends came to 10 bases. V and J are TRBV19 and TRBJ1-2; no reliable D call. This receptor was obtained from an adult with an advanced solid tumor such as melanoma, head and neck, liver or kidney cancer. Sequencing used CD4+ or CD8+ T cells sorted from blood, obtained in a trial of the OX40 agonist ivuxolimab. CDR3 sequence reads: CAAGPSNYGYTF. The DNA of the CDR3 is TGTGCCGCTGGACCCTCTAACTATGGCTACACCTTC.